The following is a T cell receptor beta chain sequence with its context. The junction shows a germline mismatch at one end, possibly a read error. This CDR3 spans 14 amino acids. The germline CDR1 and CDR2 sequences are WSHSY and SAAADI. This entry comes from a study of T cells in Graves' hyperthyroidism and ophthalmopathy. Authors of the study amplified TCR beta CDR3 regions from RNA transcripts. The HTBI primer set drove a first-round RT-PCR of the TCR CDR3. Each CDR3 protein is one row after TCRdb ran MiXCR on the multiplex PCR reads. The repertoire includes 600,000 or so distinct CDR3 sequences, 15% to 20% of them detected once, and less than 4.5% sits in the top ten.

V gene TRBV10-2 combines with J gene TRBJ1-1; 8 nucleotides line up with TRBD1. This TCR was sampled from a woman aged 25 to 45 with Graves' hyperthyroidism. The source material was blood. In nucleotides, the CDR3 is TGCGCCAGCTGTGAGTTTACAGGGGGCACTGAAGCTTTCTTT. Translating gives CASCEFTGGTEAFF.